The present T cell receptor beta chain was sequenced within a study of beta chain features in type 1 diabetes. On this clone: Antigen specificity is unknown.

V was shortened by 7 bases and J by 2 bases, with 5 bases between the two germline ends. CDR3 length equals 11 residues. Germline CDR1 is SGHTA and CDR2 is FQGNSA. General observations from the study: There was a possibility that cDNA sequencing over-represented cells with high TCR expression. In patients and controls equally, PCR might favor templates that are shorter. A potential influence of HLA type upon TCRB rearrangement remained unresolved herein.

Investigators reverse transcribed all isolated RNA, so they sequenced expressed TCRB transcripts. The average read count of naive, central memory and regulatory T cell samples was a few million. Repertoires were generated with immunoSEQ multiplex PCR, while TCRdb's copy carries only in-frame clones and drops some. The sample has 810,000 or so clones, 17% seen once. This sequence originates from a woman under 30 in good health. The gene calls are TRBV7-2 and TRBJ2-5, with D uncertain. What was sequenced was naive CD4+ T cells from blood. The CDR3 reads CASIIQETQYF. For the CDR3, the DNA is TGTGCCAGCATCATTCAAGAGACCCAGTACTTC.